The clone carrying this T cell receptor (beta chain) was observed a few times. The target antigen is unknown. TCRdb reprocessed the 5' RACE reads with MiXCR, giving one entry per CDR3 protein. Of about 620,000 distinct CDR3 sequences listed, approximately 19% are singletons. The CDR3 sequence is 15 residues long. Trimming stripped 6 bases from V and 1 base from J, with 15 bases between. This sample was included in a study of T-cell memory formation after mild COVID-19. General study points: While clones contracting from day 15 to 85 were balanced between CD4 and CD8, later expanders leaned CD4+.

Sequencing was performed on PBMCs or a T cell subset sorted from them (not recorded which). The rearrangement links TRBV12-3 or TRBV12-4 to TRBJ1-1; D not certain. This receptor was obtained from an adult woman who had mild COVID-19 (a few samples of this study predate the infection). Cell type and time point are not known. CDR3 region: CASRRFGTENTEAFF. The CDR3 nucleotides read TGTGCCAGCAGACGTTTCGGAACAGAGAACACTGAAGCTTTCTTT.